These T cell receptor beta chains were read from a single sample in a study of a mutant IDH1 vaccine in newly diagnosed glioma. These receptors are not linked to any known antigen. Data came from immunoSEQ multiplex PCR; TCRdb stores just in-frame clones and leaves some out. The table lists about 50,000 clones, around three quarters of them singletons. The source was PBMCs, collected from a glioma patient whose treatment included an IDH1 peptide vaccine. The receptors shown here come from a woman aged 40 to 50 with glioma. Some clones in this sample may be carry-over from other donors' samples. CDR3s include the opening cysteine and the closing phenylalanine or tryptophan. D genes are given only for firm matches. Expanded clones are given a class, and other clones once, few, many or no size at all.

j_call clone_size d_call v_call cdr3_aa cdr3_nt
TRBJ2-1 . . TRBV4-1 CASSQVRVYEQFF TGCGCCAGCAGCCAAGTGCGGGTTTATGAGCAGTTCTTC
TRBJ1-2 few TRBD1 TRBV19 CAIRTGGFSDGYTF TGTGCCATTCGGACAGGGGGCTTTAGTGATGGCTACACCTTC
TRBJ2-6 . TRBD1 TRBV19 CASSPTTGLHSGANVLTF TGTGCCAGTAGTCCGACGACAGGGCTCCACTCTGGGGCCAACGTCCTGACTTTC
TRBJ1-3 . TRBD1 TRBV2 CASSAETGRYTIYF TGTGCCAGCAGTGCTGAGACAGGGCGATACACCATATATTTT
TRBJ2-5 once . TRBV9 CASSVDRGRETQYF TGTGCCAGCAGCGTAGATCGGGGGCGAGAGACCCAGTACTTC
TRBJ2-5 . TRBD1 TRBV15 CATSRAQGAGETQYF TGTGCCACCAGCAGAGCACAGGGGGCTGGAGAGACCCAGTACTTC
TRBJ1-6 . . TRBV11-2 CASSLGDRPSPLHF TGTGCCAGCAGCTTGGGGGACCGCCCCTCACCCCTCCACTTT
TRBJ1-1 . . TRBV19 CASSTSGPTWNTEAFF TGTGCCAGTAGTACCTCTGGACCTACCTGGAACACTGAAGCTTTCTTT
TRBJ1-4 . . TRBV5-6 CASSLGRRANEKLFF TGTGCCAGCAGCTTGGGGAGAAGAGCTAATGAAAAACTGTTTTTT
TRBJ2-7 few . TRBV6-6 CASSYSNRRTYEQYF TGTGCCAGCAGTTACTCCAACAGGCGAACCTACGAGCAGTACTTC
TRBJ2-7 . . TRBV2 CASSESKQVYEQYF TGTGCCAGCAGTGAGAGCAAACAGGTTTACGAGCAGTACTTC
TRBJ2-7 . . TRBV6-5 CASSLTFASYEQYF TGTGCCAGCAGTTTGACATTTGCCTCCTACGAGCAGTACTTC
TRBJ2-4 . TRBD2 TRBV14 CASSRSKLAGKNIQYF TGTGCCAGCAGCCGGTCGAAGCTAGCGGGGAAAAACATTCAGTACTTC
TRBJ1-1 . . TRBV9 CASSVERSWGAEAFF TGTGCCAGCAGCGTAGAGAGGAGCTGGGGCGCTGAAGCTTTCTTT
TRBJ2-1 . . TRBV2 CASCGVDFSYNEQFF TGTGCCAGCTGCGGGGTCGATTTCTCCTACAATGAGCAGTTCTTC
TRBJ1-5 few . TRBV19 CASSSGPQHF TGTGCCAGTAGTTCAGGGCCCCAGCATTTT
TRBJ1-1 . . TRBV6-5 CASSVTGWAEAFF TGTGCCAGCAGTGTTACGGGGTGGGCTGAAGCTTTCTTT
TRBJ2-3 . . TRBV29-1 CSVEDPRIGGQYF TGCAGCGTTGAAGACCCCCGGATCGGGGGGCAGTATTTT
TRBJ2-5 few . TRBV5-1 CASSLRLRIGTQYF TGCGCCAGCAGCTTGAGACTACGAATCGGGACCCAGTACTTC
TRBJ2-3 . . TRBV12-5 CASGSPGAADTQYF TGTGCTAGTGGTTCGCCAGGAGCCGCAGATACGCAGTATTTT
TRBJ2-2 . TRBD2 TRBV11-2 CASSLVLSGKSGELFF TGTGCCAGCAGCTTAGTTTTGAGCGGGAAGTCCGGGGAGCTGTTTTTT
TRBJ1-5 once . TRBV7-2 CASSLVATEQYSNQPQHF TGTGCCAGCAGCTTAGTGGCTACAGAACAATATAGCAATCAGCCCCAGCATTTT
TRBJ1-5 once . TRBV2 CASMRNPNQPQHF TGTGCCAGCATGAGGAATCCCAATCAGCCCCAGCATTTT
TRBJ1-2 few . TRBV10-1 CAGTLRTANYGYTF TGCGCCGGAACACTTCGGACAGCAAACTATGGCTACACCTTC
TRBJ1-5 . . TRBV11-1 CASSLVRYPSNQPQHF TGTGCCAGCAGCTTAGTCCGGTATCCGAGCAATCAGCCCCAGCATTTT
TRBJ1-5 . . TRBV6-1 CASSVYTGTNQPQHF TGTGCCAGCAGTGTCTACACAGGGACAAATCAGCCCCAGCATTTT
TRBJ2-7 few . TRBV11-2 CASSLHPGYEQYF TGTGCCAGCAGCTTACACCCCGGGTACGAGCAGTACTTC